Each of the 13 T cell receptor beta chains below was sequenced from the same sample in a study of cytomegalovirus exposure and HLA in healthy donors. In the PCR, 60 Vbeta and 13 Jbeta primers were used. Sequencing was performed with immunoSEQ multiplex PCR; in TCRdb, only in-frame clones are kept and a portion is missing. The sample lists some 120,000 clones, 76% occurring once. The sequencing sample was made of PBMCs. The receptors stem from a middle-aged woman in good health and CMV-seropositive.

V and J are TRBV10-1 and TRBJ1-1; D is uncertain. Per germline, CDR1 WNHNN and CDR2 SYGVQD (reference sequence). The CDR3 runs to 15 residues. Trimming pared 0 bases from V and 5 bases from J, leaving 13 bases between. This CDR3 is CASSESVTDGTEAFF. The DNA of the CDR3 is TGCGCCAGCAGTGAGTCGGTAACAGATGGGACTGAAGCTTTCTTT.

This rearrangement joins TRBV7-6 to TRBJ1-1; no reliable D call. Trimming took 0 bases from V and 6 from J, leaving 11 bases between them. This CDR3 comprises 14 residues. Germline CDR1 and CDR2: SGHVS and FNYEAQ. The CDR3 DNA sequence: TGTGCCAGCAGCTTAGCCGTCGGTTCTGCTGAAGCTTTCTTT. The encoded protein is CASSLAVGSAEAFF.

The chain carries TRBV6-1 and TRBJ1-1; no clear D gene. The CDR3 is made up of 13 amino acids. V lost 7 bases, J lost 0 bases, and 9 bases lay in between. The germline V gene encodes CDR1 MNHNS and CDR2 SASEGT. CDR3: CASILSVNTEAFF. In DNA, the CDR3 is TGTGCCAGCATTTTGTCAGTGAACACTGAAGCTTTCTTT.

V gene TRBV2 combines with J gene TRBJ1-2; 7 bases map to TRBD1. Trimming took 4 bases from V and 4 from J; bases not matched to a gene: 0. Germline CDR1 reads SNHLY; CDR2 reads FYNNEI. The length of the CDR3 is 12 residues. The CDR3 sequence is CASSGQGYGYTF. For the CDR3, the DNA is TGTGCCAGCAGTGGACAGGGCTATGGCTACACCTTC. Together with reference TRBV2 and TRBJ1-2, the CDR3 gives the full variable domain: EPEVTQTPSHQVTQMGQEVILRCVPISNHLYFYWYRQILGQKVEFLVSFYNNEISEKSEIFDDQFSVERPDGSNFTLKIRSTKLEDSAMYFCASSGQGYGYTFGSGTRLTVV.

The CDR3 region is CASNPGGTYEQYF. DNA for the CDR3: TGTGCCAGCAACCCAGGGGGAACCTACGAGCAGTACTTC. The V gene is TRBV14, the J gene TRBJ2-7; 7 nucleotides match TRBD1. The germline V gene has CDR1 SGHDN and CDR2 FVKESK. This CDR3 spans 13 amino acids. V shed 7 bases and J 2 bases; nucleotides not matched to a gene: 5.

The genes are TRBV5-4 and TRBJ1-2, with 11 bases aligning to TRBD1. Trimming at V came to 5 bases and at J to 7 bases, leaving 16 bases not matched to a gene. The CDR3 runs to 17 residues. Germline V gene data show CDR1 as SGHNT and CDR2 as YYREEE (reference sequence). Written as DNA, the CDR3 is TGTGCCAGCAGTGCCGGGACAGGGGGGCGAAGGGAAGGTGGCTACACCTTC. It yields the protein CASSAGTGGRREGGYTF.

The chain carries TRBV28 and TRBJ1-5; 7 positions match TRBD1. Germline CDR1 MDHEN, CDR2 SYDVKM. CDR3 length: 17 amino acids. The V gene end was trimmed by 4 bases and the J gene end by 4 bases; junction bases not matched to a gene: 13. The CDR3 nucleotides read TGTGCCAGCAGTTCGGATGACAGGGACCTTTGGAATCAGCCCCAGCATTTT. Translated: CASSSDDRDLWNQPQHF.

This chain links TRBV5-1 with TRBJ1-2; D might be TRBD1 (5 bases). Between the trimmed V and J ends, which lost 3 bases and 4 bases, there was a span of 13 bases. The CDR3 length is 14 residues. Germline V gene sequence: CDR1 SGHRS, CDR2 YFSETQ. CDR3 residues: CASSSGAGTYGYTF. CDR3 DNA sequence: TGCGCCAGCAGCTCCGGGGCGGGGACCTATGGCTACACCTTC.

The chain has TRBV29-1 and TRBJ2-5, with 11 bases aligning to TRBD2. The CDR3 spans 15 residues. With V trimmed by 4 bases and J by 4 bases, 8 bases remained unmatched. CDR1 and CDR2 (germline): SQVTM, ANQGSEA. The chain's CDR3 is CSVGLAGGSLETQYF. The CDR3 DNA sequence: TGCAGCGTTGGTCTAGCGGGGGGTTCGCTAGAGACCCAGTACTTC.

V and J are TRBV27 and TRBJ2-7, with 8 bases lining up with TRBD2. Germline values: CDR1 MNHEY, CDR2 SMNVEV (reference sequence). J was trimmed by 7 bases and V by 3 bases; bases with no gene match: 11. The CDR3 has 15 amino acids. The CDR3 coding sequence is TGTGCCAGCAGTTTCGAAGCCGGGAGGGTGCGAGAGCAGTACTTC. This encodes CASSFEAGRVREQYF.

The chain has TRBV7-8 and TRBJ2-5; 7 positions match TRBD2. J lost 2 bases, V lost 3 bases, and 6 bases had no gene match. Germline assignment: CDR1 SGHVS and CDR2 FQNEAQ. There are 15 residues in the CDR3. Here the CDR3 DNA reads TGTGCCAGCAGCTTTGGTCGAGCGGGGCAAGAGACCCAGTACTTC. It yields the protein CASSFGRAGQETQYF.

The V and J genes are TRBV19 and TRBJ1-1; no clear D gene. The germline CDR1 and CDR2 sequences are LNHDA and SQIVND (reference sequence). Trimming cost V 5 bases and J 1 base, with 11 bases left between them. There are 14 residues in the CDR3. CDR3 protein: CASSGTEANTEAFF. The CDR3, as DNA: TGTGCCAGTAGTGGAACAGAAGCGAACACTGAAGCTTTCTTT.

J is TRBJ2-7 and V is TRBV5-1, with 10 bases that match TRBD1. CDR1 and CDR2 from the germline V gene are SGHRS and YFSETQ. V lost 0 bases to trimming and J lost 7 bases; unmatched junction nucleotides: 16. The CDR3 has 18 amino acids. This CDR3 is CASSLGYWVTGGFEEQYF. The CDR3 DNA is TGCGCCAGCAGCTTGGGGTATTGGGTGACAGGGGGCTTTGAAGAGCAGTACTTC.